This T cell receptor beta chain is drawn from a study of shared clonotypes between healthy human individuals. This CDR3 is 15 amino acids long. The germline CDR1 and CDR2 sequences are SGHTA and FQGNSA. V dropped 4 bases and J dropped 1; count of bases not matched to a gene: 5. Profiled with immunoSEQ multiplex PCR; TCRdb holds only in-frame clones, not every one. This sample has 980,000 or so clones, with roughly 72% found just once. In the case of this clone: Other DNA sequences of this sample code for an identical CDR3.

What was sequenced was memory CD4+ T cells sorted from blood. Subset noted: CD45RA-negative fraction. This TCR was sampled from a man aged 18 to 35 in good health. This chain joins TRBV7-2 and TRBJ2-7; 9 nucleotides align to TRBD1. CDR3 bases: TGTGCCAGCAGCTCCCGGACAGGGGCTTCCTACGAGCAGTACTTC. Its translation: CASSSRTGASYEQYF.